Sequencing of this TCR beta chain was carried out in a study of control samples from healthy donors and cancer patients. The CDR3 spans 15 residues. Germline V gene sequence: CDR1 SGHNT, CDR2 YENEEA. Trimming pared 2 bases from V and 6 bases from J, leaving 14 bases between. The protocol was immunoSEQ multiplex PCR, while the TCRdb copy is restricted to in-frame clones and leaves out a portion. In the table there are under 200,000 clones, roughly 90% of which are singletons. This clonotype originated in a woman aged 30 to 39 in good health. Source material: blood. The J gene is TRBJ2-1, the V gene TRBV11-3; D is unresolved. This chain's CDR3 is CASSLRVTLVNEQFF. CDR3 in DNA: TGTGCCAGCAGCTTAAGAGTCACTCTCGTCAATGAGCAGTTCTTC. The variable domain in full, completed from reference TRBV11-3 and TRBJ2-1, reads EAGVVQSPRYKIIEKKQPVAFWCNPISGHNTLYWYLQNLGQGPELLIRYENEEAVDDSQLPKDRFSAERLKGVDSTLKIQPAELGDSAVYLCASSLRVTLVNEQFFGPGTRLTVL.